The 12 T cell receptor beta chains given below trace back to one sample, sequenced in a study of neurological immune-mediated disorders. TCRdb re-called the 5' RACE reads through MiXCR, storing one row per CDR3 protein. This table has 65,000 to 90,000 distinct CDR3 sequences, 2.5% to 3.5% appearing once. The sample was PBMCs. The receptors stem from a woman between 50 and 59 years old with multiple sclerosis.

This clonotype has a count of ten or more. The rearrangement joins TRBV7-2 to TRBJ1-1; 7 positions agree with TRBD1. This CDR3 has 14 amino acids. Germline CDR1 SGHTA, CDR2 FQGNSA. Trimming at V came to 5 bases and at J to 0 bases, leaving 3 bases not matched to a gene. The CDR3 bases are TGTGCCAGCAGCCGACAGGGACTGAACACTGAAGCTTTCTTT. As protein: CASSRQGLNTEAFF.

There are many counts of this clonotype. The chain is built from TRBV24-1 and TRBJ1-1, with 12 positions matching TRBD1. The germline CDR1 and CDR2 sequences are KGHDR and SFDVKD. The CDR3 contains 16 residues. J was trimmed by 5 bases and V by 4 bases; bases with no gene match: 7. CDR3 DNA sequence: TGTGCCACCAGTGACGGGACAGGGGGCGGGGGTACTGAAGCTTTCTTT. Its translation: CATSDGTGGGGTEAFF.

With regard to this clonotype: A clone one base away is much larger, so this may be a read error. The genes are TRBV5-1 and TRBJ2-5, with unresolved D. CDR1 is SGHRS and CDR2 is YFSETQ in the germline V gene. CDR3 length: 11 amino acids. V lost 2 bases, J lost 7 bases, and 6 bases lay in between. The CDR3 spells CASSLVGTQYF. The CDR3 DNA sequence: TGCGCCAGCAGCTTAGTGGGGACCCAGTACTTC.

This clonotype was seen repeatedly, ten times or more. The CDR3 protein is CASSVVPGMNTGELFF. In nucleotides, the CDR3 is TGTGCCAGCAGCGTAGTCCCGGGTATGAACACCGGGGAGCTGTTTTTT. V is TRBV9 and J is TRBJ2-2; D is uncertain. The CDR3 is 16 amino acids. Germline V gene lookup returns CDR1 SGDLS and CDR2 YYNGEE. Trimming removed 0 bases at V and 1 base at J, with 10 bases between. Filled out from reference TRBV9 and TRBJ2-2, the complete variable domain reads DSGVTQTPKHLITATGQRVTLRCSPRSGDLSVYWYQQSLDQGLQFLIQYYNGEERAKGNILERFSAQQFPDLHSELNLSSLELGDSALYFCASSVVPGMNTGELFFGEGSRLTVL.

This clonotype occurred many times. This chain connects TRBV10-3 to TRBJ1-2; D not certain. There are 13 residues in the CDR3. CDR1 is ENHRY and CDR2 is SYGVKD in the germline V gene. V was cut by 2 bases and J by 6 bases, with 10 bases left in between. DNA for the CDR3: TGTGCCATCAGTGAGCGTAGGGAGGATGGCTACACCTTC. Translation: CAISERREDGYTF.

This clonotype was seen at least ten times. This chain joins TRBV5-6 and TRBJ2-1, with 12 bases lining up with TRBD1. The junction had 7 bases not matched to a gene; V was cut back by 2 bases and J by 7 bases. The CDR3 has 16 amino acids. The germline CDR1 and CDR2 sequences are SGHDT and YYEEEE. For the CDR3, the DNA is TGTGCCAGCAGCTTCAGGACGGGACAGGGGGCGAATGAGCAGTTCTTC. Translation gives CASSFRTGQGANEQFF. The entire variable domain, with the rest obtained from reference TRBV5-6 and TRBJ2-1, is as follows: DAGVTQSPTHLIKTRGQQVTLRCSPKSGHDTVSWYQQALGQGPQFIFQYYEEEERQRGNFPDRFSGHQFPNYSSELNVNALLLGDSALYLCASSFRTGQGANEQFFGPGTRLTVL.

This clonotype was counted at least ten times. This chain connects TRBV20-1 to TRBJ1-6; 8 positions match TRBD1. This CDR3 is 16 amino acids long. The J segment lost 7 bases and the V segment lost 0 bases, leaving 8 bases of the junction unmatched. Germline loops: CDR1 DFQATT, CDR2 SNEGSKA (reference sequence). The CDR3 bases are TGCAGTGCTAGAGATAAACAGGGGGGGCGAAATTCACCCCTCCACTTT. Protein product: CSARDKQGGRNSPLHF.

This clonotype appeared many times. This chain connects TRBV20-1 to TRBJ1-5, with a weak D call TRBD1 (5 bases). Trimming took off 5 bases at V and 4 bases at J, with 21 bases between the two ends. The V gene's germline CDR1 is DFQATT and CDR2 SNEGSKA (reference sequence). The CDR3 loop spans 16 amino acids. CDR3 in DNA: TGCAGTGCTTACCCACGCCGCAAGGGACGGAATCAGCCCCAGCATTTT. Translation: CSAYPRRKGRNQPQHF.

This clonotype was counted many times. The gene calls are TRBV27 and TRBJ2-5, with D possibly being TRBD1 (5 bases). Trimming left V 3 bases short and J 1 base short, with 9 bases between. This CDR3 spans 14 amino acids. Germline V gene data show CDR1 as MNHEY and CDR2 as SMNVEV (reference sequence). CDR3 bases: TGTGCCAGCAGTTTTGGCGACAGCCAAGAGACCCAGTACTTC. Protein: CASSFGDSQETQYF.

This clonotype was counted ten times or more. The V call is TRBV12-3 or TRBV12-4, the J call TRBJ2-1, with D unresolved. This CDR3 has 13 amino acids. V gave up 1 base and J gave up 7 bases, with 8 bases separating them. The CDR3 DNA is TGTGCCAGCAGTTTAGTAAGGAAGAATGAGCAGTTCTTC. Protein: CASSLVRKNEQFF.

This clonotype was detected ten times or more. The chain couples TRBV5-1 to TRBJ2-3; TRBD1 matches at 7 bases. CDR1 and CDR2 (germline): SGHRS, YFSETQ. V dropped 4 bases and J dropped 2; count of bases not matched to a gene: 4. The CDR3 loop spans 14 amino acids. The CDR3 loop reads CASSKGQITDTQYF. The CDR3 DNA follows: TGCGCCAGCAGCAAGGGACAGATCACAGATACGCAGTATTTT.

This clonotype was detected many times. V gene TRBV6-2 or TRBV6-3 combines with J gene TRBJ2-3; weak D call: TRBD2 (6 bases). The germline V gene has CDR1 MNHEY and CDR2 SVGEGT. Between the trimmed V and J ends, which lost 6 bases and 2 bases, there was a span of 24 bases. This CDR3 is 18 amino acids long. CDR3 DNA sequence: TGTGCCAGCAGCGCGGAGACTAGGCGGCCGGTGCTCACAGATACGCAGTATTTT. Translation: CASSAETRRPVLTDTQYF.